The following is a TCR beta chain sequence with its context. The V gene lost 0 bases and the J gene lost 0 bases, with 5 bases spanning the gap. This CDR3 comprises 15 residues. Germline V gene lookup returns CDR1 SNHLY and CDR2 FYNNEI. The sample originates from a study of blood T cell repertoires in COVID-19. Here immunoSEQ multiplex PCR was the method, and the copy in TCRdb shows in-frame clones only, minus some. The repertoire holds 150,000 to 200,000 clones, with 65% to 90% as singletons. The source of this sequence is a woman aged 60-75 years with acute COVID-19. Specimen: PBMCs or T cells enriched from blood (not recorded which). J is TRBJ1-4 and V is TRBV2; D unclear. This CDR3 reads CASSEAQTTNEKLFF. Written as DNA, the CDR3 is TGTGCCAGCAGTGAAGCACAAACAACTAATGAAAAACTGTTTTTT.